The present entry profiles one T cell receptor (beta chain) with its context. Its antigen is not known. The germline V gene has CDR1 SGDLS and CDR2 YYNGEE. This CDR3 has 15 residues. V lost 3 bases and J lost 8; bases outside the gene matches: 4. These data are taken from a study of cytotoxic CD8 clonotypes in ibrutinib-treated CLL. Study details: Of the patients, roughly 10 were relapsed/refractory, under 16 treatment-naive and 17 to 18 IGHV unmutated. Sequenced samples delivered averages of 255,043 productive templates and about 90,000 productive rearrangements.

With sequencing, the targeted depth ranged from 1 in 200,000 to 1 in 1 million T cells. Method: immunoSEQ multiplex PCR; TCRdb's copy keeps in-frame clones and lacks some. The table has fewer than 400,000 clones, roughly 71% seen once; the top ten hold approximately 6%. Findings of the study overall: Clonality at baseline surpassed age-matched healthy donors and tracked circulating CD8+ T-cell counts.

The V call is TRBV9, the J call TRBJ2-1, with TRBD2 matching over 14 bases. The sample was PBMCs, taken after 36 months of ibrutinib treatment. This TCR was recovered from a human donor with chronic lymphocytic leukemia. The CDR3 loop is CASSATSGRAYEQFF. The CDR3 region has the DNA TGTGCCAGCAGCGCGACTAGCGGGAGGGCCTATGAGCAGTTCTTC.